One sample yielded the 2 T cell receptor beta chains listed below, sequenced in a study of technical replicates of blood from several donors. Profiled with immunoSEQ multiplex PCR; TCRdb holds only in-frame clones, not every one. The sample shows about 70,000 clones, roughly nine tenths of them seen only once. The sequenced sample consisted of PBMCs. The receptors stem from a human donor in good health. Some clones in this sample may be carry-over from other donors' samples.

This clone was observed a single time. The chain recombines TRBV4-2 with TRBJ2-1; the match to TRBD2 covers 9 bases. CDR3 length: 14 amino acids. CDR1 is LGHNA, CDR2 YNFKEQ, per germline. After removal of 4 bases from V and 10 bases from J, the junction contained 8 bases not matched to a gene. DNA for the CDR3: TGTGCCAGCAGCCCCCGGGGACTAGCCTTAGAGCAGTTCTTC. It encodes CASSPRGLALEQFF.

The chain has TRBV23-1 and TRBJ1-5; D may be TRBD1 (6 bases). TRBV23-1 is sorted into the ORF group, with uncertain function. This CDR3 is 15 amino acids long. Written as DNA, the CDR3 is TGCCCACTCGTACGACAGGACCTTAGCAATCAGCCCCAGCATTTT. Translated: CPLVRQDLSNQPQHF.